This T cell receptor beta chain appears in the sequencing data of a study of T cells after yellow fever vaccination. Overall study findings and caveats: One caveat is that FACS-sorted repertoires could contain abundant clonotypes contaminating from the bulk population. Researchers report a weaker secondary response that nonetheless peaked faster, day 5 versus 15. Among primary-vaccination clones, most reappeared after the booster, at 96% for CD4 and about 90% for CD8.

Germline V CDR1 and CDR2: SQVTM, ANQGSEA. V was clipped by 3 bases and J by 1 base, with 10 bases between them. The CDR3 length is 14 residues. Concerning this clonotype itself: What it binds is not known.

A universal primer site and UMIs were added as TCR cDNA was made by 5'RACE template switching. One entry per CDR3 protein, called by TCRdb with MiXCR from the 5' RACE reads. Here the sample spans about 230,000 distinct CDR3 sequences, approximately 6.3% being singletons. The sequence was collected from a man under 40 who received the YFV17D yellow fever vaccine. The sample here was CD4+ T cells sorted from PBMCs, taken on the day of the yellow fever booster vaccination. The chain links TRBV29-1 to TRBJ2-1; no firm D call. The chain's CDR3 is CSVEDEASYNEQFF. Written as DNA, the CDR3 is TGCAGCGTTGAGGACGAAGCGTCCTACAATGAGCAGTTCTTC.